This passage covers 22 T cell receptor beta chains from one sample sequenced in a study of shared clonotypes between healthy human individuals. The table came from immunoSEQ multiplex PCR; TCRdb's copy has only in-frame clones and leaves some out. The repertoire holds approximately 1.5 million clones, with just under 99% as singletons. Material for sequencing was naive CD4+ T cells sorted from blood. Described subset: CD45RA+ positively selected. These receptor sequences come from a man aged 25 to 40 in good health.

The chain joins TRBV28 to TRBJ2-7; 7 positions match TRBD1. V gave up 5 bases and J gave up 12 bases; unmatched junction bases: 10. CDR1 is MDHEN and CDR2 is SYDVKM in the germline V gene. The CDR3 has 12 amino acids. This chain's CDR3 is CASSLRQGSVYF. The CDR3 DNA sequence: TGTGCCAGCAGTCTAAGACAGGGTTCCGTGTACTTC.

The rearrangement joins TRBV10-1 to TRBJ1-2; TRBD1 might be the D (5 bases). Trimming took 5 bases from V and 1 from J, leaving 8 bases between them. Germline CDR1 and CDR2: WNHNN and SYGVQD (reference sequence). The CDR3 length is 13 residues. This CDR3 reads CASSQDINYGYTF. CDR3 DNA: TGCGCCAGCAGTCAGGACATTAACTATGGCTACACCTTC.

Concerning this clone itself: At the DNA level, this CDR3 is encoded by other sequences in the same sample as well. V and J are TRBV11-2 and TRBJ2-1; D remains unclear. The CDR3 is 14 amino acids. Trimming cost V 1 base and J 1 base, with 5 bases left between them. The germline V gene has CDR1 SGHAT and CDR2 FQNNGV. CDR3 sequence (DNA): TGTGCCAGCAGCTTAGTCCGATCCTACAATGAGCAGTTCTTC. The encoded protein is CASSLVRSYNEQFF.

J is TRBJ2-5 and V is TRBV5-4; D may be TRBD2 (6 bases). Trimming pared 1 base from V and 1 base from J, leaving 11 bases between. The CDR3 loop spans 15 amino acids. Looked up from germline, CDR1 is SGHNT and CDR2 is YYREEE (reference sequence). This CDR3 is CASSLHGRLQETQYF. The CDR3 nucleotides read TGTGCCAGCAGCTTGCACGGGAGACTCCAAGAGACCCAGTACTTC. The whole variable domain, filled in from reference TRBV5-4 and TRBJ2-5, reads ETGVTQSPTHLIKTRGQQVTLRCSSQSGHNTVSWYQQALGQGPQFIFQYYREEENGRGNFPPRFSGLQFPNYSSELNVNALELDDSALYLCASSLHGRLQETQYFGPGTRLLVL.

This chain uses TRBV7-3 with TRBJ2-1; TRBD1 might be the D (5 bases). Germline CDR1 SGHTA, CDR2 FQGTGA. With 0 bases removed from V and 8 bases from J, the gap between germline ends came to 11 bases. The CDR3 has 14 amino acids. This chain's CDR3 is CASSLTRTTDEQFF. CDR3 nucleotides: TGTGCCAGCAGCTTAACAAGGACAACGGATGAGCAGTTCTTC.

The CDR3 DNA reads as TGTGCCAGCAGCTCGACAGACGGGGTGACTGAAGCTTTCTTT. It specifies CASSSTDGVTEAFF. The V and J genes are TRBV5-4 and TRBJ1-1, with D tentatively TRBD1 (5 bases). The CDR3 runs 14 residues. In germline, CDR1 is SGHNT, CDR2 YYREEE (reference sequence). Trimming took off 3 bases at V and 5 bases at J, with 14 bases between the two ends.

The J gene is TRBJ1-5, the V gene TRBV6-1; TRBD1 might be the D (5 bases). Germline V gives CDR1 MNHNS, CDR2 SASEGT. The CDR3 runs to 14 residues. V dropped 8 bases and J dropped 1 base, with 12 bases sitting between them. The CDR3 bases are TGTGCCAGCGGGGGAGTTCGAAGCAATCAGCCCCAGCATTTT. It specifies CASGGVRSNQPQHF.

The rearrangement links TRBV7-9 to TRBJ1-2; 10 bases are shared with TRBD1. V shed 8 bases and J 10 bases; nucleotides not matched to a gene: 10. Per the germline V gene, CDR1 is SEHNR and CDR2 is FQNEAQ (reference sequence). CDR3 length: 13 residues. The CDR3: CASPPGQGTTYTF. Written as DNA, the CDR3 is TGTGCCAGCCCCCCGGGACAGGGGACGACCTACACCTTC. The full variable domain, its missing parts supplied by reference TRBV7-9 and TRBJ1-2, is DTGVSQNPRHKITKRGQNVTFRCDPISEHNRLYWYRQTLGQGPEFLTYFQNEAQLEKSRLLSDRFSAERPKGSFSTLEIQRTEQGDSAMYLCASPPGQGTTYTFGSGTRLTVV.

J is TRBJ1-1 and V is TRBV28; possible D gene TRBD1, 5 bases. Germline V gene lookup returns CDR1 MDHEN and CDR2 SYDVKM. Trimming pared 1 base from V and 7 bases from J, leaving 7 bases between. The CDR3 length is 12 residues. CDR3 DNA sequence: TGTGCCAGCAGTTTATCTGGGGGTGAAGCTTTCTTT. Protein: CASSLSGGEAFF.

This chain uses TRBV5-1 with TRBJ2-7, with TRBD1 matching over 8 bases. Per the germline V gene, CDR1 is SGHRS and CDR2 is YFSETQ. The V segment lost 6 bases and the J segment 0 bases; nucleotides outside the gene matches: 8. The CDR3 is 15 residues long. The CDR3, as DNA: TGCGCCAGCAAAGACTTGACAGGGGTCTCCTACGAGCAGTACTTC. Amino acid sequence: CASKDLTGVSYEQYF.

J is TRBJ2-3 and V is TRBV28; 10 bases agree with TRBD2. CDR3 length equals 16 residues. Germline values: CDR1 MDHEN, CDR2 SYDVKM. Germline trimming cut 5 bases from V and 4 bases from J; bases unmatched to any gene: 9. Here the CDR3 DNA reads TGTGCCAGCAGTACTCCCTCTAGCGGGAGTTCAGATACGCAGTATTTT. Translation: CASSTPSSGSSDTQYF. The full variable domain, rest sourced from reference TRBV28 and TRBJ2-3, is DVKVTQSSRYLVKRTGEKVFLECVQDMDHENMFWYRQDPGLGLRLIYFSYDVKMKEKGDIPEGYSVSREKKERFSLILESASTNQTSMYLCASSTPSSGSSDTQYFGPGTRLTVL.

The rearrangement links TRBV5-4 to TRBJ2-6, with 8 bases matching TRBD1. CDR3 length: 16 amino acids. Unmatched junction bases numbered 2, after V lost 1 base and J lost 2 bases. Germline V gene sequence: CDR1 SGHNT, CDR2 YYREEE (reference sequence). The CDR3 spells CASSLPDRAGANVLTF. CDR3 in DNA: TGTGCCAGCAGCTTGCCGGACAGGGCTGGGGCCAACGTCCTGACTTTC.

The chain recombines TRBV14 with TRBJ2-7, with 10 bases lining up with TRBD2. In germline, CDR1 is SGHDN, CDR2 FVKESK. Trimming cost V 4 bases and J 2 bases; bases outside gene matches: 2. The CDR3 contains 14 residues. Here the CDR3 reads CASSLSGRPYEQYF. CDR3 nucleotides: TGTGCCAGCAGCCTTAGCGGGAGGCCCTACGAGCAGTACTTC.

This chain joins TRBV19 and TRBJ2-7; D remains ambiguous. Trimming took off 1 base at V and 2 bases at J, with 9 bases between the two ends. This CDR3 has 14 amino acids. From germline, CDR1 is LNHDA and CDR2 SQIVND (reference sequence). CDR3 in DNA: TGTGCCAGTAGTATAGGGCAGGCGACCTACGAGCAGTACTTC. This sequence encodes CASSIGQATYEQYF.

V and J are TRBV5-4 and TRBJ2-6, with no clear D. CDR3 length: 17 residues. Germline CDR1 SGHNT, CDR2 YYREEE (reference sequence). With 3 bases removed from V and 1 base from J, the gap between germline ends came to 14 bases. CDR3 coding DNA: TGTGCCAGCAGCTCTAAGGCAAGGTTGTCTGGGGCCAACGTCCTGACTTTC. Amino acid sequence: CASSSKARLSGANVLTF. The full variable domain, with the rest looked up from reference TRBV5-4 and TRBJ2-6, is ETGVTQSPTHLIKTRGQQVTLRCSSQSGHNTVSWYQQALGQGPQFIFQYYREEENGRGNFPPRFSGLQFPNYSSELNVNALELDDSALYLCASSSKARLSGANVLTFGAGSRLTVL.

The chain has TRBV7-2 and TRBJ2-7; TRBD1 matches 7 bases. The CDR3 spans 14 residues. The V gene's germline CDR1 is SGHTA and CDR2 FQGNSA. V lost 8 bases, J lost 0 bases, and 7 bases stayed unmatched. The CDR3 sequence: CASAGDRASYEQYF. Here the CDR3 DNA reads TGTGCCAGCGCCGGAGACAGGGCCTCCTACGAGCAGTACTTC. The whole variable domain, remainder taken from reference TRBV7-2 and TRBJ2-7, is GAGVSQSPSNKVTEKGKDVELRCDPISGHTALYWYRQSLGQGLEFLIYFQGNSAPDKSGLPSDRFSAERTGGSVSTLTIQRTQQEDSAVYLCASAGDRASYEQYFGPGTRLTVT.

This clone was detected only once. V usage is TRBV5-1 and J usage is TRBJ2-7; D is undetermined. V was shortened by 1 base and J by 2 bases, with 10 bases between the two germline ends. Per germline, CDR1 SGHRS and CDR2 YFSETQ. The CDR3 loop spans 14 amino acids. The CDR3 here is CASSLSPGPYEQYF. The CDR3 bases are TGCGCCAGCAGCTTGTCCCCCGGTCCCTACGAGCAGTACTTC.

This clone was detected only once. The identical CDR3 is also encoded by other nucleotide sequences in the sample. The chain carries TRBV7-9 and TRBJ2-3; D unclear. Between the trimmed V and J ends, which lost 5 bases and 3 bases, there was a span of 6 bases. Germline V gene data show CDR1 as SEHNR and CDR2 as FQNEAQ (reference sequence). The CDR3 sequence is 12 residues long. The DNA of the CDR3 is TGTGCCAGCAGCCAAACAACAGATACGCAGTATTTT. Its translation is CASSQTTDTQYF. Based on the CDR3 plus reference TRBV7-9 and TRBJ2-3, the full variable domain is DTGVSQNPRHKITKRGQNVTFRCDPISEHNRLYWYRQTLGQGPEFLTYFQNEAQLEKSRLLSDRFSAERPKGSFSTLEIQRTEQGDSAMYLCASSQTTDTQYFGPGTRLTVL.

The chain combines TRBV14 with TRBJ2-7, with 9 nucleotides matching TRBD1. Trimming at V came to 0 bases and at J to 9 bases, leaving 15 bases not matched to a gene. The CDR3 totals 17 residues. Per the germline V gene, CDR1 is SGHDN and CDR2 is FVKESK. CDR3 DNA sequence: TGTGCCAGCAGCCAAGAAGTCGGGACAGGGAATCTAGGGAGGCAGTACTTC. Its translation is CASSQEVGTGNLGRQYF.

CDR3 sequence reads: CASKHGTEAFF. The CDR3 DNA reads as TGCGCCAGTAAACATGGGACTGAAGCTTTCTTT. The chain employs TRBV5-1 and TRBJ1-1; D ambiguous. The length of the CDR3 is 11 residues. CDR1 is SGHRS, CDR2 YFSETQ, per germline. Trimming shortened V by 8 bases and J by 5 bases, and 10 bases separated the two germline ends. Supplemented by reference TRBV5-1 and TRBJ1-1, the full variable domain reads KAGVTQTPRYLIKTRGQQVTLSCSPISGHRSVSWYQQTPGQGLQFLFEYFSETQRNKGNFPGRFSGRQFSNSRSEMNVSTLELGDSALYLCASKHGTEAFFGQGTRLTVV.

This chain links TRBV6-1 with TRBJ2-1, with 9 nucleotides matching TRBD2. The CDR3 is 14 amino acids. Germline lookup yields CDR1 MNHNS and CDR2 SASEGT. With V trimmed by 11 bases and J by 8 bases, 13 bases remained unmatched. The CDR3 region has the DNA TGTGCCGCCACTGGGGCGGGAGGGCGTGATGAGCAGTTCTTC. Residues: CAATGAGGRDEQFF.

The chain has TRBV10-2 and TRBJ2-1; 7 bases align to TRBD2. Germline-derived CDR1 and CDR2 are WSHSY and SAAADI. V lost 8 bases and J lost 3; bases outside the gene matches: 10. CDR3 length: 15 residues. The CDR3: CASRGRERIYNEQFF. The CDR3 DNA follows: TGCGCCAGCCGAGGGCGGGAGCGTATCTACAATGAGCAGTTCTTC.